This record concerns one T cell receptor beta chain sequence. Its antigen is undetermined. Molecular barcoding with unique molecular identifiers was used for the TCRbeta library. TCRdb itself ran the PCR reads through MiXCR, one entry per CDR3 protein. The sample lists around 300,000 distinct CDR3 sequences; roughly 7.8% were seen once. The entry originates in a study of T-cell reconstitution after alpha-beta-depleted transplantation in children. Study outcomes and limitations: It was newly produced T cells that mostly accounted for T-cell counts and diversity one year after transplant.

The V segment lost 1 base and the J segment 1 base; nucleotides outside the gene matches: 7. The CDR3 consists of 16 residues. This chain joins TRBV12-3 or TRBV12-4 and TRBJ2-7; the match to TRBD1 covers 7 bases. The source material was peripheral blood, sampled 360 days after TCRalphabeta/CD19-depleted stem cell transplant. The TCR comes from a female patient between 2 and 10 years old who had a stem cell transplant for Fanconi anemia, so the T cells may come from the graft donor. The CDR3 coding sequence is TGTGCCAGCAGTTTAGATGGGACAGACTTTTCCTACGAGCAGTACTTC. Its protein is CASSLDGTDFSYEQYF.